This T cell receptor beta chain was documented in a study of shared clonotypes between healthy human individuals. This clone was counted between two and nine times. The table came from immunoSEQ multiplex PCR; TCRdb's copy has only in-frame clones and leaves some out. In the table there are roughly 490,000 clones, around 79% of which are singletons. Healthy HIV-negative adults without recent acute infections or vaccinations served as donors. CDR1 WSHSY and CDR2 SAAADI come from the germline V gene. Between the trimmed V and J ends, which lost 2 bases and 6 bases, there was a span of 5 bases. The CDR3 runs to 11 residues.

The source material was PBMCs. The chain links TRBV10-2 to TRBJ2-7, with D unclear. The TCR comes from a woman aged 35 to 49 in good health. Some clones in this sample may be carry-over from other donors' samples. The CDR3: CASSEAAEQYF. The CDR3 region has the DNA TGCGCCAGCAGTGAGGCCGCCGAGCAGTACTTC.